This is a list of T cell receptor beta chains from one sample in a study of blood T cell repertoires in COVID-19. The table came from immunoSEQ multiplex PCR; TCRdb's copy has only in-frame clones and leaves some out. The sample carries about 330,000 clones, roughly 90% recorded once. Sequenced input: peripheral blood. The receptors come from a woman aged 45 to 65 with active or convalescent COVID-19. The conserved cysteine and the conserved F or W are not part of the CDR3 here.

>TRBV11-3|TRBJ2-1
ASSSPGTNEQF
>TRBV9|TRBJ2-2
ASSRSTTLGELF
>TRBV3-1/TRBV3-2|TRBJ1-6
ASSRSGQGIDNSPLH
>TRBV6-6|TRBJ2-2
ASSRGTGTSNTGELF
>TRBV7-9|TRBJ1-6
ASSYGEYSPLH
>TRBV4-1|TRBJ1-6
ASSQVRLTGYNSPLH
>TRBV21-1|TRBJ2-1
ASSKGTGGRIGNEQF
>TRBV7-6|TRBJ2-7
ASRSASSYEQY
>TRBV20-1|TRBJ1-1
SALGGTEAF
>TRBV14|TRBJ2-7
ASSQVGRDWTSRYEQY